Presented here are 16 T cell receptor beta chains from one specimen sequenced in a study of blood T cell repertoires in COVID-19. Sequencing was performed with immunoSEQ multiplex PCR; in TCRdb, only in-frame clones are kept and a portion is missing. The sample has 150,000 to 200,000 clones; roughly nine tenths are singletons. The sample consisted of PBMCs or T cells enriched from blood (not recorded which). Receptors originate from a woman aged 40 to 49 with acute COVID-19.

This chain connects TRBV4-2 to TRBJ1-2, with D tentatively TRBD1 (5 bases). Germline lookup yields CDR1 LGHNA and CDR2 YNFKEQ. The CDR3 is made up of 18 amino acids. V shed 0 bases and J shed 2 bases, with 19 bases lying between them. CDR3 DNA sequence: TGTGCCAGCAGCCAAGATCTCACCTGGACACCTCGGAACTATGGCTACACCTTC. It specifies CASSQDLTWTPRNYGYTF.

The rearrangement uses TRBV10-3 and TRBJ2-3, with a possible D match to TRBD2 (5 bases). The V and J ends lost 4 bases and 1 base respectively, with 12 bases between them. This CDR3 is 15 amino acids long. Looked up from germline, CDR1 is ENHRY and CDR2 is SYGVKD. CDR3 region: CAISGTGTRTDTQYF. The CDR3 DNA follows: TGTGCCATCAGTGGGACGGGAACCCGCACAGATACGCAGTATTTT.

This chain uses TRBV2 with TRBJ1-6, with no clear D. The CDR3 extends over 13 amino acids. The V end lost 3 bases, the J end lost 7 bases, and 7 bases lay between the germline ends. Per germline, CDR1 SNHLY and CDR2 FYNNEI. CDR3 coding DNA: TGTGCCAGCAGTGACTACTTAAATTCACCCCTCCACTTT. This sequence encodes CASSDYLNSPLHF.

The chain couples TRBV6-5 to TRBJ1-4, with D maybe TRBD1 (6 bases). The CDR3 covers 13 residues. The V gene lost 5 bases and the J gene lost 3 bases, with 7 bases spanning the gap. Germline-derived CDR1 and CDR2 are MNHEY and SVGAGI. In nucleotides, the CDR3 is TGTGCCAGCAGTAGGACAGCTAATGAAAAACTGTTTTTT. Its protein product is CASSRTANEKLFF.

The V call is TRBV12-3 or TRBV12-4, the J call TRBJ2-7; weak D call: TRBD2 (5 bases). CDR3 length equals 13 residues. Trimming shortened V by 5 bases and J by 3 bases, and 11 bases separated the two germline ends. CDR3 protein: CASSPRGIYEQYF. CDR3 nucleotides: TGTGCCAGCAGTCCCCGGGGTATCTACGAGCAGTACTTC.

The CDR3 DNA reads as TGTGCCAGCAGGGAGGGAAACATTCAGTACTTC. This gives the protein CASREGNIQYF. This chain joins TRBV28 and TRBJ2-4; tentative D call: TRBD2 (6 bases). This CDR3 has 11 residues. Deletions cut 6 bases from V and 6 bases from J, with 6 bases between. Per germline, CDR1 MDHEN and CDR2 SYDVKM.

The chain couples TRBV12-3 or TRBV12-4 to TRBJ2-3; TRBD1 matches at 7 bases. The CDR3 has 13 residues. J gave up 4 bases and V 5 bases, and 3 bases lay outside the gene matches. The CDR3 DNA is TGTGCCAGCAGTCCCGGGACAGCAGATACGCAGTATTTT. As protein: CASSPGTADTQYF.

The V call is TRBV19, the J call TRBJ2-2, with D unresolved. The ends were cut back, 11 bases at V and 7 bases at J, with 8 bases in the middle. Germline V gives CDR1 LNHDA, CDR2 SQIVND (reference sequence). This CDR3 has 10 amino acids. The CDR3: CASGNGELFF. In nucleotides, the CDR3 is TGTGCCTCCGGTAACGGGGAGCTGTTTTTT.

Points on this clone: The junction differs from germline at one of its ends, possibly a read error. V and J are TRBV18 and TRBJ1-3; no definite D call. CDR1 and CDR2 (germline): KGHSH, LQKENI. The CDR3 has 15 residues. CDR3 nucleotides: TGTGCCAGCTCTGGACTGTACGACTCTCGAAACACCATATATTTT. As protein: CASSGLYDSRNTIYF. Looking up the rest from reference TRBV18 and TRBJ1-3 gives the full variable domain: NAGVMQNPRHLVRRRGQEARLRCSPMKGHSHVYWYRQLPEEGLKFMVYLQKENIIDESGMPKERFSAEFPKEGPSILRIQQVVRGDSAAYFCASSGLYDSRNTIYFGEGSWLTVV.

The rearrangement joins TRBV30 to TRBJ1-1; possible D gene TRBD1, 5 bases. The CDR3 is 12 amino acids. V was trimmed by 2 bases and J by 1 base, leaving 5 bases between them. Germline V gene lookup returns CDR1 GTSNPN and CDR2 SVGIG (reference sequence). CDR3 loop: CAWSQGNTEAFF. DNA of the CDR3: TGTGCCTGGAGTCAGGGGAACACTGAAGCTTTCTTT.

The V call is TRBV4-3, the J call TRBJ2-7, with D perhaps TRBD1 (6 bases). Trimming pared 0 bases from V and 2 bases from J, leaving 14 bases between. The germline CDR1 and CDR2 sequences are LGHNA and YSLEER. This CDR3 spans 16 amino acids. CDR3 protein: CASSQDHPGVPYEQYF. The CDR3 bases are TGCGCCAGCAGCCAAGATCATCCAGGGGTACCCTACGAGCAGTACTTC.

This chain links TRBV4-3 with TRBJ2-7, with a weak D call TRBD2 (6 bases). Deletions cut 3 bases from V and 2 bases from J, with 14 bases between. Germline V gene data show CDR1 as LGHNA and CDR2 as YSLEER. CDR3 length: 15 residues. The CDR3 reads CASSQQGGPTYEQYF. The DNA of the CDR3 is TGCGCCAGCAGCCAGCAGGGAGGCCCTACCTACGAGCAGTACTTC.

This clone has more than one count but fewer than ten. The gene calls are TRBV7-2 and TRBJ1-4, with a tentative D call TRBD1 (6 bases). Germline loops: CDR1 SGHTA, CDR2 FQGNSA. The CDR3 runs to 16 residues. The V gene lost 6 bases and the J gene lost 8 bases, with 22 bases spanning the gap. CDR3 in DNA: TGTGCCAGCAGTGCCGAAGGTCGTACTAGGGGGGAAAAACTGTTTTTT. Its translation: CASSAEGRTRGEKLFF.

This clone was detected only a few times. This rearrangement joins TRBV7-8 to TRBJ1-1, with D possibly being TRBD1 (5 bases). Per germline, CDR1 SGHVS and CDR2 FQNEAQ. The V and J ends lost 5 bases and 5 bases respectively, with 21 bases between them. This CDR3 has 16 amino acids. The CDR3 DNA sequence: TGTGCCAGCAGCAAAGGTGAGGGGAGGGCGCGGACTGAAGCTTTCTTT. Protein sequence: CASSKGEGRARTEAFF.

Turning to this clone: At one of its ends the junction is not consistent with the germline gene, which may arise from a read error. The V call is TRBV7-3, the J call TRBJ2-1; 7 nucleotides match TRBD1. The CDR3 totals 11 residues. The germline gives CDR1 SGHTA, CDR2 FQGTGA. CDR3 in amino acids: CASSLGDRKIF. CDR3 DNA sequence: TGTGCCAGCAGCTTGGGGGACAGAAAGATCTTC.

This chain connects TRBV13 to TRBJ2-3; 15 bases are a match to TRBD2. The germline V gene encodes CDR1 PRHDT and CDR2 FYEKMQ (reference sequence). The V and J ends lost 5 bases and 2 bases, in that order; junction bases with no gene match: 5. CDR3 length: 17 amino acids. The CDR3 DNA reads TGTGCCAGCAGCGACGGACTAGCGGGGGGGCTCACAGATACGCAGTATTTT. It codes for CASSDGLAGGLTDTQYF.